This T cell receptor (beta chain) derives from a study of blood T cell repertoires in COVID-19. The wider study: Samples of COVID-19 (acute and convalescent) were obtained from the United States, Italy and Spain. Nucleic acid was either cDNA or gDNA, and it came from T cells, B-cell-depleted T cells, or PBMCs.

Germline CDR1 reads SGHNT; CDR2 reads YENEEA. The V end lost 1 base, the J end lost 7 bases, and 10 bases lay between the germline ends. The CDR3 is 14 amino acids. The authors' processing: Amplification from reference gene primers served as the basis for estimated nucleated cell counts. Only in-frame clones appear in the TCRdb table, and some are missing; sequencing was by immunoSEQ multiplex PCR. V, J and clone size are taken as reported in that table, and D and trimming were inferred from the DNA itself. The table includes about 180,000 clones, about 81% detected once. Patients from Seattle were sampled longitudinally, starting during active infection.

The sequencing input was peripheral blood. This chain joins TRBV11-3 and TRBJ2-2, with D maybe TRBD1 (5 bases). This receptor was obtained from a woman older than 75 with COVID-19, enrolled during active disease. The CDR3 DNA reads TGTGCCAGCAGCTTAGTAGGGGAAGACGGGGAGCTGTTTTTT. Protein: CASSLVGEDGELFF.